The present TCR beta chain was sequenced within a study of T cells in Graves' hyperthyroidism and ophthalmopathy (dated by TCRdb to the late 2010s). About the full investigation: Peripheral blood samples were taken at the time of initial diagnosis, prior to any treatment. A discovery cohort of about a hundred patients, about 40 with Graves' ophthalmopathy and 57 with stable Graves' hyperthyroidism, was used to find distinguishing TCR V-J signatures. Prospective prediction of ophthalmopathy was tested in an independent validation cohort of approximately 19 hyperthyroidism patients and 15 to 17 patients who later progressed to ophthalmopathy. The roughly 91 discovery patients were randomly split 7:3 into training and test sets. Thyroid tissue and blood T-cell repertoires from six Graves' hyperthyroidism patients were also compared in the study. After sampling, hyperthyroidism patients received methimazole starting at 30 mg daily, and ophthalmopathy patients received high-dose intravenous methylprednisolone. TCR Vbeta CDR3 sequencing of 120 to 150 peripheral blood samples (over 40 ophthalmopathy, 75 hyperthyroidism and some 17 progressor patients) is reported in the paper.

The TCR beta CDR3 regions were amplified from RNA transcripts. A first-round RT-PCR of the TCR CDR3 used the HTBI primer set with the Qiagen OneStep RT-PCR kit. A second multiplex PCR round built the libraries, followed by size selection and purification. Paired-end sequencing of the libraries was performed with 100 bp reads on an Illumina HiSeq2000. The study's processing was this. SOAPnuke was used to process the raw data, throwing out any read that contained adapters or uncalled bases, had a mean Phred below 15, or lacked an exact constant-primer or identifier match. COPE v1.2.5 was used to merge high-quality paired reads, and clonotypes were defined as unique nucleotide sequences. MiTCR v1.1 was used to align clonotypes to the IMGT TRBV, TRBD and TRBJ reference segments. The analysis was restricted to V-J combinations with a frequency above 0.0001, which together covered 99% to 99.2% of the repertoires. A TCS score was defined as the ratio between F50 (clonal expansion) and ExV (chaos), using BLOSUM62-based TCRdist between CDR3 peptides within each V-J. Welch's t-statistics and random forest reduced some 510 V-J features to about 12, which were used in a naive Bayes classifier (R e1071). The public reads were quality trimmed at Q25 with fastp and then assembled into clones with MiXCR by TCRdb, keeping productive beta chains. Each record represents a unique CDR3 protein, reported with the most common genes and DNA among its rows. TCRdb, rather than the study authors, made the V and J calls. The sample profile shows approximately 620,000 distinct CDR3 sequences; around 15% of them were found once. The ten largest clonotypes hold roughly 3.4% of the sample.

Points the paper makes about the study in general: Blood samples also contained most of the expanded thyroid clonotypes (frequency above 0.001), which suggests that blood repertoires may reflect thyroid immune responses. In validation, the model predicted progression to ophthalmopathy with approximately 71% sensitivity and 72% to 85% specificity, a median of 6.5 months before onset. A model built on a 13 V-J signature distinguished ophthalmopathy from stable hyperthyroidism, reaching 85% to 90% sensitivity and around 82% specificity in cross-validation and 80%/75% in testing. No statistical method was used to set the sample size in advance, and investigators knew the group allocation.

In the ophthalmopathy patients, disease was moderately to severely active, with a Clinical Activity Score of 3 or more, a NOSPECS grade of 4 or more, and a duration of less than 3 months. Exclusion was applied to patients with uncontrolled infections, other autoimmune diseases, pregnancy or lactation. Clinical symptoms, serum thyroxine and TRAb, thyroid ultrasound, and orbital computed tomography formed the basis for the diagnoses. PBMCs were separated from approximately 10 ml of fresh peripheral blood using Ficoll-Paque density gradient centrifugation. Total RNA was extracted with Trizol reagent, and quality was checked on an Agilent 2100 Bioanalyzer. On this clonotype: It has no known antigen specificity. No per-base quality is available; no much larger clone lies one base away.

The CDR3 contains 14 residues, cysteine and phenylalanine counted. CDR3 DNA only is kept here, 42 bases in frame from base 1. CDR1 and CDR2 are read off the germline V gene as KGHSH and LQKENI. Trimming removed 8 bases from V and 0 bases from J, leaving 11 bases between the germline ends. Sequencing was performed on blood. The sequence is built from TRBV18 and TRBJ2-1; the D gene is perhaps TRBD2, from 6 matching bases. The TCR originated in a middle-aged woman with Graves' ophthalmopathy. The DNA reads TGTGCCAGCACAACGGGGGTCTCCTACAATGAGCAGTTCTTC. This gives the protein CASTTGVSYNEQFF.